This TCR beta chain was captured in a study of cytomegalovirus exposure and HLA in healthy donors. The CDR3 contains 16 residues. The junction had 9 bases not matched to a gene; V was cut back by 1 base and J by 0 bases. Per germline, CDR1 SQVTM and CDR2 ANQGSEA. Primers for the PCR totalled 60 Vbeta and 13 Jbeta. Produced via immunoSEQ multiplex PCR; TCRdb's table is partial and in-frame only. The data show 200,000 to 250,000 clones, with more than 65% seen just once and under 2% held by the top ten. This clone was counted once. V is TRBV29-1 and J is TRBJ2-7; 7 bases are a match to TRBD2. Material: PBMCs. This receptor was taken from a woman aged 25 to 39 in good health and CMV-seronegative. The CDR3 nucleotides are TGCAGCGTTGAAGGGGCTCCGGGACTAAGCTCCTACGAGCAGTACTTC. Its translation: CSVEGAPGLSSYEQYF.